The T cell receptor beta chain under discussion was sequenced for a study of beta chain features in type 1 diabetes. About the research overall: No age, gender or cell yield differences were seen between patients and healthy donors.

In its sample, this clone was seen many times. Its antigen is not known. This same CDR3 is encoded by further DNA sequences in the sample. The whole isolated RNA underwent reverse transcription, so sequencing captured expressed TCRB transcripts. The assay was immunoSEQ multiplex PCR, and TCRdb's table has in-frame clones only and misses some. The sample consists of about 340,000 clones, 6.5% to 10% of them appearing once. CD4+ cells of the naive, central memory, regulatory and stem cell-like memory types were sorted via CD45RO/CCR7/CD25/CD127/CD95/CD27. With V trimmed by 4 bases and J by 2 bases, 2 bases remained unmatched. Looked up from germline, CDR1 is SGHTA and CDR2 is FQGNSA. CDR3 size: 15 residues. Broader study findings: Fewer junction insertions and more nucleotide deletions appeared in type 1 diabetes patients. Within the patient group, naive, central memory and Treg TCRB repertoires appeared more similar to each other than within healthy donors.

The chain links TRBV7-2 to TRBJ2-6, with 7 bases aligning to TRBD1. The sequence was obtained from a woman aged 18-30 years in good health. The sequenced sample consisted of central memory CD4+ T cells from blood. The DNA for the CDR3 is TGTGCCAGCAGCTCCCAGGGGGCTGGGGCCAACGTCCTGACTTTC. Translation: CASSSQGAGANVLTF.